This passage covers 24 T cell receptor beta chains from one sample sequenced in a study of cytomegalovirus exposure and HLA in healthy donors. Vbeta (60) and Jbeta (13) primers were used in the PCR. Only in-frame clones appear in the TCRdb table, and some are missing; sequencing was by immunoSEQ multiplex PCR. The sample contains 85,000 to 100,000 clones, roughly 63% of which appear only once. Source material: PBMCs. The source of these receptors is a woman in her thirties in good health and CMV-seronegative.

This rearrangement joins TRBV7-2 to TRBJ1-1; maybe TRBD1 (6 bases). The CDR3 sequence is 13 residues long. The V gene's germline CDR1 is SGHTA and CDR2 FQGNSA. V lost 1 base to trimming and J lost 10 bases, with 13 bases between them. This CDR3 reads CASSLGQGFVAFF. The DNA of the CDR3 is TGTGCCAGCAGCTTAGGCCAGGGGTTCGTAGCTTTCTTT.

The chain links TRBV9 to TRBJ2-1; maybe TRBD1 (5 bases). The V gene lost 6 bases and the J gene lost 0 bases, with 10 bases spanning the gap. Germline assignment: CDR1 SGDLS and CDR2 YYNGEE. This CDR3 region has 14 residues. The DNA for the CDR3 is TGTGCCAGCACCCCCGACAGCTCCTACAATGAGCAGTTCTTC. It codes for CASTPDSSYNEQFF.

This chain joins TRBV6-5 and TRBJ2-1, with 8 bases lining up with TRBD2. The germline CDR1 and CDR2 sequences are MNHEY and SVGAGI. J was trimmed by 5 bases and V by 5 bases; bases with no gene match: 8. The CDR3 loop spans 15 amino acids. CDR3 DNA sequence: TGTGCCAGCAGTCTGAGCGGGGGACCCAACAATGAGCAGTTCTTC. Its translation: CASSLSGGPNNEQFF.

This CDR3 is CASSSGGTGGNQPQHF. DNA for the CDR3: TGTGCCAGCAGTTCCGGAGGGACAGGGGGCAATCAGCCCCAGCATTTT. The rearrangement links TRBV27 to TRBJ1-5; TRBD1 matches at 10 bases. V dropped 4 bases and J dropped 2; count of bases not matched to a gene: 5. CDR1 is MNHEY, CDR2 SMNVEV, per germline (reference sequence). The CDR3 totals 16 residues.

J is TRBJ2-7 and V is TRBV18, with D uncertain. V lost 6 bases, J lost 0 bases, and 15 bases lay in between. There are 15 residues in the CDR3. The germline gives CDR1 KGHSH, CDR2 LQKENI. Written as DNA, the CDR3 is TGTGCCAGCTCTCTATCGGTCCTTAGCTCCTACGAGCAGTACTTC. It yields the protein CASSLSVLSSYEQYF.

The chain joins TRBV5-4 to TRBJ2-1; the match to TRBD2 covers 14 bases. The CDR3 contains 18 residues. Germline V gene lookup returns CDR1 SGHNT and CDR2 YYREEE (reference sequence). V gave up 4 bases and J gave up 7 bases; unmatched junction bases: 13. In nucleotides, the CDR3 is TGTGCCAGCAGCCCGCCGGGACTAGCGGGAGAGAGAAGGAATGAGCAGTTCTTC. This encodes CASSPPGLAGERRNEQFF.

This clone was seen only a few times. V gene TRBV7-9 combines with J gene TRBJ1-1, with D unresolved. The V end was cut by 8 bases, the J end by 0 bases, with 13 bases between. The CDR3 is made up of 14 amino acids. CDR1 and CDR2 from the germline V gene are SEHNR and FQNEAQ (reference sequence). As DNA, the CDR3 is TGTGCCAGCCTAAGATTCGCAATGAACACTGAAGCTTTCTTT. Translation gives CASLRFAMNTEAFF. The full variable domain, its missing parts supplied by reference TRBV7-9 and TRBJ1-1, is DTGVSQNPRHKITKRGQNVTFRCDPISEHNRLYWYRQTLGQGPEFLTYFQNEAQLEKSRLLSDRFSAERPKGSFSTLEIQRTEQGDSAMYLCASLRFAMNTEAFFGQGTRLTVV.

The gene calls are TRBV28 and TRBJ1-5, with D perhaps TRBD1 (6 bases). V was cut by 7 bases and J by 2 bases, with 21 bases left in between. This CDR3 contains 17 residues. CDR1 and CDR2 (germline): MDHEN, SYDVKM. The CDR3 region has the DNA TGTGCCAGCAATCCCCGTATAGGACAGCTCGGCAATCAGCCCCAGCATTTT. It translates to CASNPRIGQLGNQPQHF. The full variable domain, its missing parts supplied by reference TRBV28 and TRBJ1-5, is DVKVTQSSRYLVKRTGEKVFLECVQDMDHENMFWYRQDPGLGLRLIYFSYDVKMKEKGDIPEGYSVSREKKERFSLILESASTNQTSMYLCASNPRIGQLGNQPQHFGDGTRLSIL.

The V call is TRBV5-8, the J call TRBJ1-5; tentatively, D is TRBD1 (6 bases). This CDR3 comprises 17 residues. V was cut by 4 bases and J by 6 bases, with 23 bases left in between. Germline lookup yields CDR1 SGHTS and CDR2 YDEGEE. The CDR3 bases are TGTGCCAGCAGCCGGATAGGGGGGGCAGGGTTTCCTCAGCCCCAGCATTTT. Translation: CASSRIGGAGFPQPQHF. Full variable domain (rest looked up from reference TRBV5-8 and TRBJ1-5): EAGVTQSPTHLIKTRGQQATLRCSPISGHTSVYWYQQALGLGLQFLLWYDEGEERNRGNFPPRFSGRQFPNYSSELNVNALELEDSALYLCASSRIGGAGFPQPQHFGDGTRLSIL.

The chain couples TRBV15 to TRBJ1-2; D is perhaps TRBD1 (5 bases). This CDR3 comprises 14 residues. Trimming took 1 base from V and 8 from J, leaving 14 bases between them. The germline V gene encodes CDR1 LNHNV and CDR2 YYDKDF (reference sequence). CDR3 protein: CATSRGGGKLGYTF. In DNA, the CDR3 is TGTGCCACCAGCAGAGGGGGGGGAAAGTTGGGCTACACCTTC.

Regarding this clone: Germline and junction disagree at one end, which may indicate a read error. The rearrangement joins TRBV5-8 to TRBJ2-5, with D perhaps TRBD1 (6 bases). CDR1 is SGHTS and CDR2 is YDEGEE in the germline V gene. This CDR3 region has 11 residues. The CDR3 sequence is CASRLVGGQYF. The CDR3 nucleotides read TGTGCCAGCAGGTTGGTAGGGGGACAGTACTTC.

The chain recombines TRBV7-3 with TRBJ2-1; TRBD2 agrees at 11 bases. Trimming removed 5 bases from V and 8 bases from J; junction bases left unmatched: 11. CDR1 is SGHTA and CDR2 is FQGTGA in the germline V gene. The CDR3 length is 16 residues. The CDR3 DNA reads TGTGCCAGCAGCCCCGCGGGACTAGCGGCTTACGATGAGCAGTTCTTC. Residues: CASSPAGLAAYDEQFF.

The chain has TRBV5-4 and TRBJ2-3; 9 bases align to TRBD2. Germline values: CDR1 SGHNT, CDR2 YYREEE (reference sequence). The J segment lost 0 bases and the V segment lost 0 bases, leaving 8 bases of the junction unmatched. This CDR3 is built from 18 residues. CDR3 coding DNA: TGTGCCAGCAGCTTGGGTCTAGCGGGGAGTTTTAGCACAGATACGCAGTATTTT. Encoded protein: CASSLGLAGSFSTDTQYF.

In its sample, this clone was seen a few times. J is TRBJ1-1 and V is TRBV6-1; a possible D gene is TRBD1 (6 bases). The germline V and J ends were trimmed by 4 bases and 8 bases, with 14 bases remaining between them. CDR1 MNHNS and CDR2 SASEGT come from the germline V gene. There are 13 residues in the CDR3. CDR3 sequence reads: CASSGQVIGEAFF. The CDR3 DNA sequence: TGTGCCAGCAGTGGACAGGTTATAGGAGAAGCTTTCTTT.

In its sample, this clone was seen a few times. CDR3 amino acids: CAWSRTGGTPYGYTF. In DNA form, the CDR3 reads TGTGCCTGGAGTCGTACAGGGGGCACACCTTATGGCTACACCTTC. The chain carries TRBV30 and TRBJ1-2; 9 nucleotides align to TRBD1. The CDR3 length is 15 residues. V gave up 2 bases and J gave up 5 bases; unmatched junction bases: 9. The germline gives CDR1 GTSNPN, CDR2 SVGIG (reference sequence).

This clone was detected only a few times. The CDR3 bases are TGTGCCAGCAGCTTAGTTCTGAGGGATGGCTACACCTTC. This codes for CASSLVLRDGYTF. This sequence joins TRBV7-2 and TRBJ1-2; D ambiguous. CDR1 SGHTA and CDR2 FQGNSA come from the germline V gene. CDR3 size: 13 residues. V lost 1 base and J 6 bases, leaving 9 bases between the germline ends.

By sample share, this clone is medium-sized. In DNA, the CDR3 is TGTGCCAGCAGTCATAACATCGACTTTAACACCGGGGAGCTGTTTTTT. Protein product: CASSHNIDFNTGELFF. The gene calls are TRBV2 and TRBJ2-2; D is ambiguous. The V and J ends lost 5 bases and 2 bases respectively, with 15 bases between them. CDR3 length: 16 residues. The germline CDR1 and CDR2 sequences are SNHLY and FYNNEI.

The rearrangement links TRBV5-1 to TRBJ2-5; 9 bases fit TRBD2. CDR3 length: 18 residues. The germline CDR1 and CDR2 sequences are SGHRS and YFSETQ. J was trimmed by 4 bases and V by 4 bases; bases with no gene match: 17. The CDR3 region is CASSPRSGGPHRGETQYF. The CDR3 DNA reads TGCGCCAGCAGCCCACGGAGCGGGGGGCCCCATAGGGGAGAGACCCAGTACTTC.

The V gene is TRBV7-3, the J gene TRBJ1-2, with TRBD1 as a possible D gene (6 bases). Germline CDR1 is SGHTA and CDR2 is FQGTGA. With 1 base removed from V and 4 bases from J, the gap between germline ends came to 16 bases. The CDR3 extends over 16 amino acids. The CDR3: CASSLRGGTGTYGYTF. The CDR3, as DNA: TGTGCCAGCAGCTTAAGGGGTGGCACAGGGACCTATGGCTACACCTTC.

This sequence joins TRBV5-4 and TRBJ2-6, with D perhaps matching TRBD2 (5 bases). The V gene's germline CDR1 is SGHNT and CDR2 YYREEE (reference sequence). CDR3 length: 15 amino acids. Trimming stripped 6 bases from V and 6 bases from J, with 16 bases between. The CDR3 DNA reads TGTGCCAGCACCCCAGGTATCGGGGAGGCCAACGTCCTGACTTTC. It codes for CASTPGIGEANVLTF.

This sequence joins TRBV10-3 and TRBJ2-7; D gene uncertain. CDR1 is ENHRY and CDR2 is SYGVKD in the germline V gene. Trimming took 8 bases from V and 4 from J, leaving 15 bases between them. This CDR3 has 13 amino acids. The CDR3 bases are TGTGCCATCGCCTCCCAGCAGGAATACGAGCAGTACTTC. It is translated as CAIASQQEYEQYF.

This clone has a handful of counts. This sequence joins TRBV28 and TRBJ1-4; 7 nucleotides align to TRBD1. CDR1 is MDHEN and CDR2 is SYDVKM in the germline V gene. V dropped 9 bases and J dropped 4; count of bases not matched to a gene: 17. The CDR3 is 17 amino acids. CDR3 in amino acids: CASGRPGRRQGNEKLFF. In DNA form, the CDR3 reads TGTGCCAGTGGGAGGCCGGGTCGCCGACAGGGTAATGAAAAACTGTTTTTT.

This clone was seen a few times. The chain recombines TRBV6-5 with TRBJ2-7, with 7 positions matching TRBD1. Germline V CDR1 and CDR2: MNHEY, SVGAGI. This CDR3 has 15 amino acids. V shed 6 bases and J 5 bases; nucleotides not matched to a gene: 13. The CDR3 here is CASSQDRAPGNEQYF. The DNA for the CDR3 is TGTGCCAGCAGCCAAGACAGGGCCCCGGGGAACGAGCAGTACTTC.

V gene TRBV11-2 combines with J gene TRBJ2-7; a weak D match, TRBD1 (5 bases). V lost 1 base, J lost 6 bases, and 10 bases lay in between. The CDR3 consists of 13 residues. Germline V gives CDR1 SGHAT, CDR2 FQNNGV. CDR3 protein: CASSLGVGREQYF. The CDR3 nucleotides are TGTGCCAGCAGCTTAGGAGTGGGGCGCGAGCAGTACTTC.